Given below is one TCR beta chain in context. Its antigen remains unknown. Only in-frame clones appear in the TCRdb table, and some are missing; sequencing was by immunoSEQ multiplex PCR. The table has 40,000 to 45,000 clones, 94% seen once. The data derive from a study of human thymus T cells. Regarding the study as a whole: Thymic and blood repertoires seemed to favor certain V and J genes.

The CDR3 runs to 16 residues. Trimming took 4 bases from V and 6 from J; bases not matched to a gene: 8. Serving as donors were healthy Finnish infants, each of whom was having open corrective surgery for congenital heart defects. No fixed cell number was used; all available blood leukocytes supplied DNA. The sample taken for sequencing was blood. The chain carries TRBV23-1 and TRBJ2-2; 10 bases map to TRBD1. TRBV23-1 is an ORF, with its function uncertain. This receptor was taken from a boy in the first two years of life with a congenital heart defect but otherwise immunologically healthy. The CDR3 DNA sequence: TGCGCCAGCAGTCGACCCGGACAGGGGGGTCCCGGGGAGCTGTTTTTT. Translated: CASSRPGQGGPGELFF.